This T cell receptor (beta chain) originates from a study of blood T cell repertoires in COVID-19. V gave up 6 bases and J gave up 9 bases, with 15 bases separating them. The CDR3 has 13 amino acids. The table came from immunoSEQ multiplex PCR; TCRdb's copy has only in-frame clones and leaves some out. The table lists approximately 480,000 clones, about 85% of them singletons. Sequencing was performed on PBMCs or T cells enriched from blood (not recorded which). The clonotype comes from a woman between 18 and 30 years old who had recovered from COVID-19. The chain uses TRBV12-3 or TRBV12-4 and TRBJ1-5; D perhaps matches TRBD1 (6 bases). This CDR3 is CASSPTGRPPQHF. CDR3 DNA sequence: TGTGCCAGCAGCCCGACAGGCCGGCCGCCCCAGCATTTT.